A single sample is the source of the 17 T cell receptor beta chains below, sequenced in a study of a mutant IDH1 vaccine in newly diagnosed glioma. Assay used: immunoSEQ multiplex PCR; TCRdb lists only in-frame clones, some missing. The sample has 88,000 or so clones; 65% to 90% are singletons. Their antigens remain unidentified. Time point specified: week 23, last vaccination. Each dose delivered 300 ug of mutant IDH1 20-mer peptide subcutaneously with imiquimod. The source material was PBMCs, sampled from a glioma patient whose treatment included an IDH1 peptide vaccine. The receptors shown here come from a man aged 30-40 years with glioma. Some clones in this sample may be carry-over from other donors' samples.

The J gene is TRBJ1-2, the V gene TRBV28; 7 positions match TRBD1. The CDR3 totals 13 residues. Germline lookup yields CDR1 MDHEN and CDR2 SYDVKM. V was clipped by 7 bases and J by 3 bases; unmatched bases: 5. CDR3 DNA: TGTGCCAGCAAAAATACAGGGGACTATGGCTACACCTTC. Amino acid sequence: CASKNTGDYGYTF.

In this sample, this clone turned up once. The chain has TRBV7-3 and TRBJ2-2; 9 bases line up with TRBD2. The trim removed 4 bases at V and 3 bases at J, leaving 3 bases unmatched. The CDR3 runs to 15 residues. Germline V gene sequence: CDR1 SGHTA, CDR2 FQGTGA. In DNA form, the CDR3 reads TGTGCCAGCAGCTCCCAGCGGGGGGACACCGGGGAGCTGTTTTTT. This codes for CASSSQRGDTGELFF.

The chain couples TRBV6-5 to TRBJ2-7; D is possibly TRBD1 or TRBD2 (5 bases each). The germline V gene encodes CDR1 MNHEY and CDR2 SVGAGI. V shed 7 bases and J shed 2 bases, with 12 bases lying between them. This CDR3 region has 13 residues. The CDR3 bases are TGTGCCAGCAACTCGGGGCGCGCCTACGAGCAGTACTTC. This encodes CASNSGRAYEQYF.

The chain carries TRBV28 and TRBJ1-1, with 9 nucleotides matching TRBD1. The CDR3 consists of 15 residues. CDR1 MDHEN and CDR2 SYDVKM come from the germline V gene. V gave up 5 bases and J gave up 1 base; unmatched junction bases: 5. CDR3 protein: CASSSTGGRNTEAFF. In DNA, the CDR3 is TGTGCCAGCAGTAGCACAGGGGGCAGGAACACTGAAGCTTTCTTT.

This chain uses TRBV7-2 with TRBJ1-2; unclear D gene. The ends were cut back, 5 bases at V and 4 bases at J, with 17 bases in the middle. This CDR3 contains 15 residues. Germline values: CDR1 SGHTA, CDR2 FQGNSA. The CDR3: CASSPTPPAAYGYTF. The CDR3 nucleotides are TGTGCCAGCAGCCCGACCCCGCCGGCAGCCTATGGCTACACCTTC.

V gene TRBV9 combines with J gene TRBJ1-3; no firm D call. This CDR3 is built from 13 residues. Germline assignment: CDR1 SGDLS and CDR2 YYNGEE. Between the trimmed V and J ends, which lost 3 bases and 4 bases, there was a span of 8 bases. The CDR3, as DNA: TGTGCCAGCAGCGCCCCTGCAGGAAACACCATATATTTT. It yields the protein CASSAPAGNTIYF.

V is TRBV29-1 and J is TRBJ2-7; TRBD1 aligns across 7 bases. Germline V lookup: CDR1 SQVTM, CDR2 ANQGSEA. Trimming at V came to 4 bases and at J to 2 bases, leaving 8 bases not matched to a gene. This CDR3 has 14 residues. CDR3 sequence: CSVGAWDSAYEQYF. The CDR3 region has the DNA TGCAGCGTTGGAGCATGGGACAGCGCCTACGAGCAGTACTTC.

The chain employs TRBV5-1 and TRBJ2-3; TRBD2 agrees at 13 bases. The trim removed 4 bases at V and 2 bases at J, leaving 10 bases unmatched. This CDR3 is 18 amino acids long. CDR1 is SGHRS, CDR2 YFSETQ, per germline. As DNA, the CDR3 is TGCGCCAGCAGCCGAACGGGACTAGCGGGGAATCCCACAGATACGCAGTATTTT. It is translated as CASSRTGLAGNPTDTQYF. Full variable domain (missing parts from reference TRBV5-1 and TRBJ2-3): KAGVTQTPRYLIKTRGQQVTLSCSPISGHRSVSWYQQTPGQGLQFLFEYFSETQRNKGNFPGRFSGRQFSNSRSEMNVSTLELGDSALYLCASSRTGLAGNPTDTQYFGPGTRLTVL.

This sequence joins TRBV5-4 and TRBJ1-2, with D tentatively TRBD1 (5 bases). The germline V gene has CDR1 SGHNT and CDR2 YYREEE (reference sequence). Trimming took off 3 bases at V and 4 bases at J, with 13 bases between the two ends. This CDR3 region has 14 residues. DNA of the CDR3: TGTGCCAGCAGCTGGGGGGATGCTGCCTATGGCTACACCTTC. Its translation is CASSWGDAAYGYTF.

The chain has TRBV4-1 and TRBJ2-1; TRBD2 agrees at 12 bases. J lost 5 bases, V lost 4 bases, and 9 bases had no gene match. Germline CDR1 is MGHRA and CDR2 is YSYEKL. The length of the CDR3 is 17 residues. DNA for the CDR3: TGCGCCAGCAGCCCCTCGCGAGGACTAGCGGGGAACAATGAGCAGTTCTTC. Amino acids: CASSPSRGLAGNNEQFF.

The chain has TRBV10-3 and TRBJ2-1; 9 bases are shared with TRBD2. The germline gives CDR1 ENHRY, CDR2 SYGVKD. This CDR3 contains 14 residues. With 4 bases clipped from V and 9 bases from J, the junction kept 7 bases outside the gene matches. The CDR3 DNA reads TGTGCCATCAGTGCTTCTAGCGGGATAGGTGAGCAGTTCTTC. Its protein is CAISASSGIGEQFF.

This clone was observed once. This sequence joins TRBV7-2 and TRBJ2-3; D call uncertain. This CDR3 comprises 13 residues. CDR1 SGHTA and CDR2 FQGNSA come from the germline V gene. Trimming removed 5 bases from V and 4 bases from J, with 10 bases in between. The CDR3 region is CASSVDAADTQYF. For the CDR3, the DNA is TGTGCCAGCAGCGTAGATGCGGCAGATACGCAGTATTTT.

V usage is TRBV30 and J usage is TRBJ1-5; a possible D gene is TRBD1 (6 bases). Germline lookup yields CDR1 GTSNPN and CDR2 SVGIG (reference sequence). The germline V and J ends were trimmed by 2 bases and 4 bases, with 18 bases remaining between them. The CDR3 has 16 amino acids. The CDR3: CAWSLRGDTTNQPQHF. Written as DNA, the CDR3 is TGTGCCTGGAGTTTAAGGGGGGACACGACGAATCAGCCCCAGCATTTT.

V is TRBV19 and J is TRBJ1-5; no definite D call. V shed 9 bases and J shed 0 bases, with 15 bases lying between them. The CDR3 is 15 residues long. Germline V gives CDR1 LNHDA, CDR2 SQIVND (reference sequence). The CDR3 protein is CASVRSGNSNQPQHF. The CDR3 nucleotides are TGTGCCAGCGTTCGCTCTGGGAATAGCAATCAGCCCCAGCATTTT.

This clone has just one count. The chain joins TRBV2 to TRBJ1-2; D is ambiguous. Germline V CDR1 and CDR2: SNHLY, FYNNEI. The CDR3 covers 13 residues. Trimming shortened V by 4 bases and J by 5 bases, and 11 bases separated the two germline ends. The CDR3 is CASSARSRYGYTF. In nucleotides, the CDR3 is TGTGCCAGCAGTGCCCGGAGCAGGTATGGCTACACCTTC.

The rearrangement links TRBV4-1 to TRBJ2-5, with 9 positions matching TRBD2. This CDR3 comprises 15 residues. Trimming cost V 0 bases and J 5 bases; bases outside gene matches: 4. The V gene's germline CDR1 is MGHRA and CDR2 YSYEKL. The CDR3 coding sequence is TGCGCCAGCAGCCAAGAGGAACTAGCGGGTGAGACCCAGTACTTC. It is translated as CASSQEELAGETQYF.

The CDR3 region has the DNA TGTGCCAGCAGTCAAAGACTCGGCTACACCTTC. Its translation is CASSQRLGYTF. This chain links TRBV2 with TRBJ1-2; D remains unclear. CDR1 is SNHLY, CDR2 FYNNEI, per germline. This CDR3 is built from 11 residues. Trimming pared 5 bases from V and 8 bases from J, leaving 9 bases between.